This T cell receptor beta chain was documented in a study of radiotherapy plus CTLA-4 blockade in lung cancer. Across the whole study: Objective response was observed in more than 15% of patients, and disease control in approximately 33%.

About this clone itself: The target antigen is unknown.

Profiled with immunoSEQ multiplex PCR; TCRdb holds only in-frame clones, not every one. The sample holds tens of thousands of clones, 60% to 85% seen once. General observations from the study: TCR clones from tumors expanded in blood after radiotherapy plus ipilimumab.

V lost 1 base, J lost 0 bases, and 18 bases lay in between. Germline V CDR1 and CDR2: SEHNR, FQNEAQ (reference sequence). The CDR3 length is 18 residues. The sequencing used peripheral blood, collected from a patient treated with radiotherapy plus ipilimumab. The chain couples TRBV7-9 to TRBJ2-5, with TRBD1 as a possible D gene (6 bases). This receptor was identified in a human donor with non-small cell lung cancer whose response to radiotherapy plus ipilimumab could not be evaluated. Some clones in this sample may be carry-over from other donors' samples. This CDR3 is CASSLVAWTEMYQETQYF. The CDR3 DNA reads as TGTGCCAGCAGCTTAGTGGCGTGGACAGAGATGTACCAAGAGACCCAGTACTTC.